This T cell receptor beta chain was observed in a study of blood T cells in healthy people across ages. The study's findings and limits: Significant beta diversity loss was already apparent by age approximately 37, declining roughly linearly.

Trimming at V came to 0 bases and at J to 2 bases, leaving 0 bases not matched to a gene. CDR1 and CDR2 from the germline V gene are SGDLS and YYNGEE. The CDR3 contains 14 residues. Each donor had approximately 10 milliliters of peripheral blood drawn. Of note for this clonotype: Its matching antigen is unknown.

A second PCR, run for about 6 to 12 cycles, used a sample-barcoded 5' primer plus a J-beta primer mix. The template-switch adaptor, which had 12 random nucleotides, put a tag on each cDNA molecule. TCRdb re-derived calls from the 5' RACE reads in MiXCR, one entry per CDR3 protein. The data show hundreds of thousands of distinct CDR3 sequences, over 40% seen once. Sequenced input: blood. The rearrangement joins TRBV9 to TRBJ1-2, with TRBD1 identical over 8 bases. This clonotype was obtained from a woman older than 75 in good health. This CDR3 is CASSVGDRNYGYTF. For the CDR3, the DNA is TGTGCCAGCAGCGTAGGGGACAGGAACTATGGCTACACCTTC.